This T cell receptor beta chain stems from a study of blood T cells in healthy people across ages (dated by TCRdb to the mid-2010s). Notes on the research overall: In model experiments, roughly one uniquely barcoded TCR beta cDNA molecule per two T cells was captured by template switching. The study measured age-related changes in TCR beta repertoire diversity using deep sequencing normalized with unique cDNA molecular identifiers. Four age groups were formed from the donors: young (average about 15 years), middle-aged (approximately 40), aged (roughly 59) and long-lived (about 75). Donors of different ages were randomly distributed across sequencing lanes to avoid experimental bias. Using the same blood draw, the study looked at two additional independent replicas of 1 million unique cDNA reads for two donors, one aged 18 to 30 and the other aged 80 or older. The study at large found these results: Compared with the aged group, more naive CD4+ T cells, fewer expanded clones and increased TCR diversity were shown by the long-lived group, suggesting age selection. Estimates of total diversity from one million sequenced T cells were regarded as lower bounds and underestimates. Because the CMV infection status of the donors was unknown, age-related changes in expanded clonotypes may potentially have been confounded. Observed TCR beta diversity per million T cells fell roughly linearly with age, and a significant reduction was already apparent by age around 40. Because profiling used bulk unsorted PBMCs, naive and antigen-experienced compartments could not be compared conclusively. A strong correlation was found between observed TCR beta diversity and the percentage of naive T cells measured by flow cytometry.

The method behind the library was 5' RACE. Instrument used: Illumina HiSeq 2500. The second PCR ran for roughly 7 to 11 cycles and used a J-beta primer mix along with a sample-barcoded 5' primer. A template-switch 5' adaptor carrying 12 random nucleotides introduced a unique molecular identifier onto each TCR beta cDNA molecule. At least 3 million CDR3-containing paired-end reads were obtained from each sample. First-strand cDNA synthesis was performed from all RNA using the Mint cDNA synthesis kit, with priming by a TRBC-specific oligonucleotide. Following uracil-DNA glycosylase treatment, a first 18-cycle PCR with universal primers M1SS and BC2_uni_R was performed on all cDNA. As for the original processing: Each sample was normalized by randomly selecting 1 million high-quality reads, each carrying a distinct molecular identifier. Instead of being binned into consensus sequences, reads that shared molecular identifiers were thrown out. MiTCR, run with a Q25 quality threshold and the strictest error-elimination algorithm, handled CDR3 identification, clonotype clustering and error correction. A nonparametric unseen species model with Euler transformation was used to estimate a lower bound on total TCR beta diversity. Starting from the raw public reads, TCRdb applied fastp trimming at Q25, assembled clones with MiXCR and retained in-frame beta chains. Rows with one shared CDR3 protein collapse into an entry with the most common genes and DNA. In this record, the V and J calls reflect TCRdb's handling and not the investigators' own analysis. In this sample the table shows about 1.5 million distinct CDR3 sequences, roughly 43% of which occur a single time. The leading ten clones occupy more than 4% of the sample.

Donors were around 37 systemically healthy Caucasian individuals from Russia aged roughly 6 to 95 years. Approximately 11 milliliters of peripheral blood were drawn from each donor into EDTA-treated Vacutainer tubes. Ficoll-Paque density-gradient centrifugation was used to isolate PBMCs, with at least 6 million per sample. Trizol reagent was used to extract total RNA from the PBMCs, yielding at least 6 micrograms per sample. For every donor, flow cytometry on a PBMC aliquot measured the percentage of naive CD45RAhigh/CD27high T cells. Note on this clonotype: No cognate antigen has been identified for it. No base qualities exist here, and no much larger clone lies one base off it.

At the junction V is shortened by 5 bases and J by 4 bases; bases outside the gene matches: 10. The CDR3 starts with the cysteine, ends with the phenylalanine, and has 16 residues. The kept DNA is CDR3 alone, 48 bases in frame from the first base. Based on the germline V gene (reference sequence), the CDR1 and CDR2 sequences are MNHNY and SVGAGI. The sequencing input was blood. The V gene is TRBV6-6 and the J gene is TRBJ2-1; TRBD2 fits 8 bases in the junction. The sequence derives from a woman aged 18-29 years in good health. The CDR3 amino acid sequence is: CASSARGSGDYNEQFF. The bases are TGTGCCAGCAGTGCACGGGGTAGCGGGGATTACAATGAGCAGTTCTTC.